This TCR beta chain appears in the sequencing data of a study of identical twins. TCRdb reprocessed the 5' RACE reads via MiXCR and lists one record per CDR3 protein. This sample yields 700,000 or so distinct CDR3 sequences, of which 21% are seen a single time; approximately 4.5% belongs to the top ten. CDR3 length: 14 amino acids. The V gene's germline CDR1 is SSHAT and CDR2 FNYEAQ (reference sequence). Trimming shortened V by 2 bases and J by 3 bases, and 9 bases separated the two germline ends. This clonotype has ten or more counts. These data were also filed under a second study, of T cells expressing NK-cell markers. This second report adds: CD3+CD56+NKG2C+, CD3+CD56+NKG2C- and CD3+CD56-NKG2C+ T cells, once sorted, supplied the TCR beta repertoires.

The sequenced sample consisted of PBMCs. The TCR sequence derives from a woman younger than 35 in good health. The J gene is TRBJ2-3, the V gene TRBV7-7; D not resolved. The CDR3 loop reads CASSLSSETDTQYF. The CDR3 nucleotides are TGTGCCAGCAGCTTAAGTTCAGAAACAGATACGCAGTATTTT.